The rows below give T cell receptor beta chains drawn from one sample of a study of vaccination effects on CD4 cells after COVID-19. Their specific antigens are unknown. Here immunoSEQ multiplex PCR was the method, and the copy in TCRdb shows in-frame clones only, minus some. The sample contains more than 20,000 clones, approximately 70% of which appear only once. Sequencing was performed on CD4+ T cells from PBMCs cultured with SARS-CoV-2 spike peptides, taken before COVID-19 vaccination. The source is a human donor who had a prior SARS-CoV-2 infection. Both conserved end residues are part of each CDR3. A D gene is named only where the DNA matches it firmly. Size is omitted from some rows. Given values are once, few, many or a class for expanded clones.

>TRBV18|NA|NA|TRBJ2-5
CASSPRDGETQYF
TGTGCCAGCTCACCACGGGACGGGGAGACCCAGTACTTC
>TRBV2|few|NA|TRBJ2-7
CASSDPGLYEQYF
TGTGCCAGCAGTGATCCGGGACTCTACGAGCAGTACTTC
>TRBV5-1|NA|TRBD1|TRBJ1-2
CASSLRQGPGYTF
TGCGCCAGCAGTCTCCGACAGGGACCGGGCTACACCTTC
>TRBV29-1|NA|NA|TRBJ1-5
CSVKDSNQPQHF
TGCAGCGTCAAGGACAGCAATCAGCCCCAGCATTTT
>TRBV24-1|once|TRBD2|TRBJ2-5
CATSDSYPGTSGDQDTQYF
TGTGCCACCAGTGATTCGTACCCCGGGACTAGCGGGGACCAAGATACCCAGTACTTC
>TRBV18|NA|TRBD1|TRBJ2-7
CASSPAAGGREQYF
TGTGCCAGCTCCCCGGCGGCAGGGGGTAGGGAGCAGTACTTC
>TRBV5-1|NA|NA|TRBJ2-3
CASSRPSWISTDTQYF
TGCGCCAGCAGCAGGCCTTCTTGGATTAGCACAGATACGCAGTATTTT
>TRBV5-1|NA|TRBD2|TRBJ2-3
CASSLEGRGTDTQYF
TGCGCCAGCAGCTTGGAGGGGAGGGGAACAGATACGCAGTATTTT
>TRBV2|NA|NA|TRBJ1-1
CASSPRQSEAFF
TGTGCCAGCAGTCCGAGACAGTCTGAAGCTTTCTTT
>TRBV5-1|NA|NA|TRBJ1-2
CASSLAGGYYGYTF
TGCGCCAGCAGCTTGGCCGGGGGGTACTATGGCTACACCTTC
>TRBV2|NA|TRBD1|TRBJ2-5
CATTGTGETQYF
TGTGCCACCACCGGGACAGGGGAGACCCAGTACTTC
>TRBV10-3|NA|NA|TRBJ2-5
CAISDPAIRETQYF
TGTGCCATCAGTGACCCGGCTATTAGGGAGACCCAGTACTTC
>TRBV18|NA|TRBD1|TRBJ2-5
CASSPPGQKETQYF
TGTGCCAGCTCACCACCGGGACAGAAAGAGACCCAGTACTTC
>TRBV19|NA|TRBD1|TRBJ2-7
CASSKTGDSSYEQYF
TGTGCCAGTAGTAAAACAGGGGATAGCTCCTACGAGCAGTACTTC
>TRBV6-5|NA|TRBD1|TRBJ1-2
CASSRGQGDYGYTF
TGTGCCAGCAGCCGCGGACAGGGCGACTATGGCTACACCTTC
>TRBV6-2/TRBV6-3|NA|TRBD1|TRBJ1-5
CASSPRDRRNSNQPQHF
TGTGCCAGCAGTCCCCGGGACAGGCGAAATAGCAATCAGCCCCAGCATTTT
>TRBV30|NA|NA|TRBJ1-5
CAWSRSNQPQHF
TGTGCCTGGAGCAGGAGCAATCAGCCCCAGCATTTT
>TRBV18|NA|NA|TRBJ2-7
CASSPTLDGTYEQYF
TGTGCCAGCTCACCAACCTTAGACGGTACCTACGAGCAGTACTTC
>TRBV9|NA|NA|TRBJ1-2
CASGVGVGGYTF
TGTGCCAGCGGGGTAGGGGTAGGGGGCTACACCTTC
>TRBV3-1/TRBV3-2|NA|NA|TRBJ2-7
CASSQAPDRPQYF
TGTGCCAGCAGCCAAGCTCCGGACAGACCGCAGTACTTC
>TRBV6-2/TRBV6-3|NA|NA|TRBJ2-7
CASSYTYRGPVSGSWYEQYF
TGTGCCAGCAGTTACACCTACAGGGGGCCGGTTAGCGGGAGTTGGTACGAGCAGTACTTC
>TRBV19|NA|NA|TRBJ1-2
CASSPPSRWYYGYTF
TGTGCCAGTAGTCCTCCGAGTCGTTGGTACTATGGCTACACCTTC
>TRBV5-1|few|NA|TRBJ2-3
CASSLADTQYF
TGCGCCAGCAGCTTGGCAGATACGCAGTATTTT
>TRBV6-6|NA|NA|TRBJ2-1
CAHARSLNNEQFF
TGTGCCCACGCGAGGAGTCTAAACAATGAGCAGTTCTTC
>TRBV5-4|NA|TRBD1|TRBJ2-5
CASSVATGEQTQYF
TGTGCCAGCAGCGTAGCGACAGGGGAACAGACCCAGTACTTC
>TRBV7-2|NA|TRBD2|TRBJ2-7
CASSFSSGRSYEQYF
TGTGCCAGCAGCTTCTCTAGCGGGAGGTCCTACGAGCAGTACTTC
>TRBV18|NA|TRBD2|TRBJ2-2
CASSPGLVPHGELFF
TGTGCCAGCTCACCGGGACTAGTACCCCACGGGGAGCTGTTTTTT